This entry features one TCR beta chain sequence. The data are from a study of blood T cell repertoires in COVID-19. Study-wide background: T cells, B-cell-depleted T cells, or PBMCs supplied cDNA or gDNA.

This study enrolled people aged roughly 18 to 100 from roughly 24 US geographic areas. Each participant's cohort was designated according to participant-reported clinical history. Germline V gives CDR1 SEHNR, CDR2 FQNEAQ (reference sequence). The CDR3 extends over 16 amino acids. J lost 2 bases, V lost 1 base, and 5 bases had no gene match. Original data processing: Amplification with reference gene primers provided the estimates of nucleated cell counts. Sequencing used immunoSEQ multiplex PCR; TCRdb keeps in-frame clones, though not all of them. V and J calls and clone size are copied from that table; D and trimming were computed from the DNA. Altogether roughly 250,000 clones are present, roughly 87% being singletons, with the ten largest covering 6% to 7%.

Sequenced material: PBMCs or T cells enriched from blood (not recorded which). The V call is TRBV7-9, the J call TRBJ2-5; 9 bases line up with TRBD2. This receptor was taken from a woman aged 30 to 39 with acute COVID-19. The CDR3 sequence is CASSLGASGEQETQYF. DNA for the CDR3: TGTGCCAGCAGCTTAGGGGCTAGCGGGGAGCAAGAGACCCAGTACTTC.